The TCR beta chain under discussion was sequenced for a study of blood T cell repertoires in COVID-19. Overall study: Spain, Italy and the United States supplied samples that represented acute and convalescent COVID-19.

In the original workflow: Amplification with reference gene primers provided the estimates of nucleated cell counts. The repertoire was sequenced with immunoSEQ multiplex PCR; TCRdb's copy has only in-frame clones and lacks some. V and J calls and clone size come straight from that table; D and trimming were deduced from the DNA. This sample has around 190,000 clones; 88% occur once, and the top ten carry 1.5% to 2%. CDR1 is GTSNPN and CDR2 is SVGIG in the germline V gene (reference sequence). The CDR3 sequence is 13 residues long. J gave up 4 bases and V 3 bases, and 5 bases lay outside the gene matches.

Sequenced sample: peripheral blood. The chain joins TRBV30 to TRBJ1-1; 7 nucleotides match TRBD1. This TCR came from a young man with active or convalescent COVID-19. The CDR3 is CAWSPQGGTEAFF. CDR3 nucleotides: TGTGCCTGGAGCCCTCAGGGGGGCACTGAAGCTTTCTTT. Complete variable domain (other parts from reference TRBV30 and TRBJ1-1): SQTIHQWPATLVQPVGSPLSLECTVEGTSNPNLYWYRQAAGRGLQLLFYSVGIGQISSEVPQNLSASRPQDRQFILSSKKLLLSDSGFYLCAWSPQGGTEAFFGQGTRLTVV.